This T cell receptor beta chain originates from a study of CD8+ T cells in alopecia areata. Whole-study results and caveats: Compared with normal scalp, lesional scalp had higher clonality and more expanded CD8+ clones. Under tofacitinib, fewer expanded CD8+ clones appeared among the top 100 scalp clones.

With regard to this clone: Its antigen is not identified.

Treatment denoted: oral pan-JAK inhibitor, 5-10 mg twice daily. Extracted RNA was reverse transcribed into cDNA, the sequencing template. Assay used: immunoSEQ multiplex PCR; TCRdb lists only in-frame clones, some missing. The table shows 180,000 or so clones, with around 51% occurring only once. Per the germline V gene, CDR1 is LNHDA and CDR2 is SQIVND (reference sequence). Trimming pared 4 bases from V and 11 bases from J, leaving 11 bases between. The CDR3 extends over 12 amino acids. The V gene is TRBV19, the J gene TRBJ2-2; D gene uncertain. Sample: CD8+ T cells sorted from blood, taken at approximately week 52, from a patient treated with tofacitinib. The TCR sequence derives from a human donor with alopecia areata. The CDR3 DNA follows: TGTGCCAGTAGTACCCTTCCGACAGAGCTGTTTTTT. Its protein product is CASSTLPTELFF.